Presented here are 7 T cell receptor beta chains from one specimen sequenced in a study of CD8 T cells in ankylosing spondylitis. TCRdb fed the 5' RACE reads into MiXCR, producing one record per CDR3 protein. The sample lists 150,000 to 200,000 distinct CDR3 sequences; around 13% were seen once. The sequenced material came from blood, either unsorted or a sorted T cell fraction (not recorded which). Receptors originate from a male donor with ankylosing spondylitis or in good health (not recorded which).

DNA of the CDR3: TGTGCCAGCAGCTTCCCCAAAAGCGGGAGAAGCTCAGATACGCAGTATTTT. Translation: CASSFPKSGRSSDTQYF. The rearrangement joins TRBV7-9 to TRBJ2-3; 8 bases are a match to TRBD2. The CDR3 loop spans 17 amino acids. The germline gives CDR1 SEHNR, CDR2 FQNEAQ (reference sequence). With 3 bases clipped from V and 4 bases from J, the junction kept 12 bases outside the gene matches.

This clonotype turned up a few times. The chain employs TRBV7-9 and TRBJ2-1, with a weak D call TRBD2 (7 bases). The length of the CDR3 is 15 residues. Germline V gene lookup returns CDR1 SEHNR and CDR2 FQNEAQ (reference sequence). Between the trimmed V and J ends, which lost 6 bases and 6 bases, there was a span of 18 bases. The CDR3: CASSPEGGPFNEQFF. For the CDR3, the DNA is TGTGCCAGCAGTCCAGAGGGGGGGCCCTTCAATGAGCAGTTCTTC.

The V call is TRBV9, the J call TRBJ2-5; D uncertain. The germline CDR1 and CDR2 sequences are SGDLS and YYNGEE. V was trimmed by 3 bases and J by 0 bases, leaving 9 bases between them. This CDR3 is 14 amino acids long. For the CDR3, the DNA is TGTGCCAGCAGCGGGGGAACGTACCAAGAGACCCAGTACTTC. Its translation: CASSGGTYQETQYF. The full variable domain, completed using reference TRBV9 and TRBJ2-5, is DSGVTQTPKHLITATGQRVTLRCSPRSGDLSVYWYQQSLDQGLQFLIQYYNGEERAKGNILERFSAQQFPDLHSELNLSSLELGDSALYFCASSGGTYQETQYFGPGTRLLVL.

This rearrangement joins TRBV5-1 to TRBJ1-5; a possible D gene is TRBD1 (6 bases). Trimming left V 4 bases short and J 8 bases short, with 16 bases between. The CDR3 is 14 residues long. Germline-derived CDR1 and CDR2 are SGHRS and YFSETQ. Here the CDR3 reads CASSPTGSMEPQHF. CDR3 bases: TGCGCCAGCAGCCCCACAGGGTCTATGGAGCCCCAGCATTTT. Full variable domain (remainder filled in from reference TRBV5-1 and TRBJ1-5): KAGVTQTPRYLIKTRGQQVTLSCSPISGHRSVSWYQQTPGQGLQFLFEYFSETQRNKGNFPGRFSGRQFSNSRSEMNVSTLELGDSALYLCASSPTGSMEPQHFGDGTRLSIL.

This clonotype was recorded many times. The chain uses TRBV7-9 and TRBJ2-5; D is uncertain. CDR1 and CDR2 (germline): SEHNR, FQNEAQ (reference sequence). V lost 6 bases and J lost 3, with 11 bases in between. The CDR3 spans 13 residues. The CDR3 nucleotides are TGTGCCAGCAGTCGTAGCCCGGAAGAGACCCAGTACTTC. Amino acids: CASSRSPEETQYF.

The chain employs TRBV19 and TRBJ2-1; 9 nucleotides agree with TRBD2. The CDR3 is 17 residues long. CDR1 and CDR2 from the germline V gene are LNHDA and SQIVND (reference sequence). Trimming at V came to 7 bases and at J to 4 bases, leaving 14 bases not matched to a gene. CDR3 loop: CASTEGPSGDSYNEQFF. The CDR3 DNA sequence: TGTGCCAGTACCGAAGGGCCTAGCGGGGATTCGTACAATGAGCAGTTCTTC. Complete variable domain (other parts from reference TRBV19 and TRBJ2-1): DGGITQSPKYLFRKEGQNVTLSCEQNLNHDAMYWYRQDPGQGLRLIYYSQIVNDFQKGDIAEGYSVSREKKESFPLTVTSAQKNPTAFYLCASTEGPSGDSYNEQFFGPGTRLTVL.

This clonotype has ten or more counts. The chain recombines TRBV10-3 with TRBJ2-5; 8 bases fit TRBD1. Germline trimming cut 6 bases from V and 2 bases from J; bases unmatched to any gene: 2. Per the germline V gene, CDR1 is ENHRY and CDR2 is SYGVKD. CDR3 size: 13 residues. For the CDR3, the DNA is TGTGCCATCAGAGACAGGGGACAAGAGACCCAGTACTTC. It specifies CAIRDRGQETQYF.